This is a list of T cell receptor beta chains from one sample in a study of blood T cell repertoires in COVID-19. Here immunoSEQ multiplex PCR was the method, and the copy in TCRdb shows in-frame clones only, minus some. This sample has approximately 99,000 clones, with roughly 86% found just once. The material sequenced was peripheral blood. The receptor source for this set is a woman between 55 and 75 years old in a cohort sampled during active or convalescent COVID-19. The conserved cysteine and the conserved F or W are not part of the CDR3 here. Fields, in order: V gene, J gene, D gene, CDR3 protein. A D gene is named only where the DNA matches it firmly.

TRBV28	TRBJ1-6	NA	ASSLYLPGSSYNSPLH
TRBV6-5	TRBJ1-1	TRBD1	ASRGQGMTEAF
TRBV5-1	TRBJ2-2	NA	ASSLGQGGAGELF
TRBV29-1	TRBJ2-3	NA	SVESVGRARDTQY
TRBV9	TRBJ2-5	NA	ASSPLGGQETQY
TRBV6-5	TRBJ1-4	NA	ASSYSGGSTNEKLF
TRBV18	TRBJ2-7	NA	ASSPSSGFEQY
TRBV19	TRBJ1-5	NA	ASSNWGRGRDQPQH
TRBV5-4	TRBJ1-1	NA	ASRRGGMNTEAF
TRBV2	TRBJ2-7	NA	ASKGDSYEQY
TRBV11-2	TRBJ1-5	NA	ASSLGQFNQPQH
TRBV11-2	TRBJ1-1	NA	ASSIPYRTGTAF
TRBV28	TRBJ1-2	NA	ASSGHVTYGYT
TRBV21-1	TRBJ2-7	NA	ASSPRASGNEQY
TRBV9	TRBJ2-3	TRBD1	ASSREPGQGASTDTQY
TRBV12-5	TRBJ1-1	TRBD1	ASGLGSDRGRALNTEAF
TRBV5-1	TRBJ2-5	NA	ASSPNKGGETQY
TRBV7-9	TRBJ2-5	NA	ASSPLGTLQETQY